This T cell receptor (beta chain) was recovered during a study of human T cells and chemical hapten exposure. Overall study context: For sensitization, 2% DPC was applied to a roughly 2 cm by roughly 2 cm patch of upper inner arm skin.

Germline V gene lookup returns CDR1 SNHLY and CDR2 FYNNEI. The CDR3 contains 14 residues. Trimming pared 7 bases from V and 0 bases from J, leaving 10 bases between. The study's findings and limits: Counts of expanded TCRs at PT1 were positively correlated with patch test score. Large CDR3 similarity clusters arose significantly more often from expanded TCRs than from controls.

Time point of the sample: patch test 2, 6 weeks after DPC sensitization. Treatment noted: therapeutic diphenylcyclopropenone sensitization with weekly scalp DPC. Attachment of unique molecular identifiers to individual cDNA molecules was performed in the library. Each CDR3 protein gets one entry after TCRdb re-called the RACE reads with MiXCR. The repertoire holds 350,000 to 400,000 distinct CDR3 sequences, with around 6% as singletons. This clonotype was picked up a small number of times. Its antigen is unidentified. Sample: whole blood, taken in connection with sensitization to the hapten diphenylcyclopropenone (DPC). The chain joins TRBV2 to TRBJ1-3; D not resolved. The sequence derives from a woman younger than 35 with alopecia areata. Some clones in this sample may be carry-over from other donors' samples. CDR3 in DNA: TGTGCCAGCATCCTGCCGTCCTCTGGAAACACCATATATTTT. It is translated as CASILPSSGNTIYF.